This T cell receptor (beta chain) was captured by sequencing in a study of OX40 agonist ivuxolimab in advanced cancers. V shed 4 bases and J shed 3 bases, with 16 bases lying between them. The germline V gene has CDR1 SGDLS and CDR2 YYNGEE. The CDR3 loop spans 15 amino acids. Using immunoSEQ multiplex PCR, the repertoire was profiled, and TCRdb retains in-frame clones only, with some absent. The repertoire holds approximately 74,000 clones, with around 91% as singletons. The clonotype comes from an adult with an advanced solid tumor such as melanoma, head and neck, liver or kidney cancer. The sample was CD4+ or CD8+ T cells sorted from blood, taken in a trial of the OX40 agonist ivuxolimab. The genes are TRBV9 and TRBJ2-5, with D perhaps being TRBD1 or TRBD2 (5 bases each). CDR3 sequence reads: CASSPRLLGEETQYF. In DNA form, the CDR3 reads TGTGCCAGCAGCCCTAGACTATTGGGGGAAGAGACCCAGTACTTC.